One T cell receptor (beta chain) is described in this entry. The sample belongs to a study of blood T cell repertoires in COVID-19. Study context: From T cells, B-cell-depleted T cells, or PBMCs came the material, which was cDNA or gDNA.

The CDR3 runs 14 residues. Germline V lookup: CDR1 SEHNR, CDR2 FQNEAQ (reference sequence). Between the trimmed V and J ends, which lost 4 bases and 0 bases, there was a span of 8 bases. Authors' methods: Scientists estimated how many nucleated cells there were by amplifying reference gene primers. Sequencing used immunoSEQ multiplex PCR; TCRdb keeps in-frame clones, though not all of them. The D gene and trimming were derived from the DNA, and the V and J assignments and clone size from that table. The profile shows about 190,000 clones, 84% of them singletons. The rearrangement uses TRBV7-9 and TRBJ2-3; perhaps TRBD2 as D (5 bases). The TCR was taken from a woman in her thirties who had been exposed to COVID-19. The sequenced sample consisted of PBMCs or T cells enriched from blood (not recorded which). The CDR3 nucleotides read TGTGCCAGCAGCTCGGGGATCAGCACAGATACGCAGTATTTT. This translates into CASSSGISTDTQYF.